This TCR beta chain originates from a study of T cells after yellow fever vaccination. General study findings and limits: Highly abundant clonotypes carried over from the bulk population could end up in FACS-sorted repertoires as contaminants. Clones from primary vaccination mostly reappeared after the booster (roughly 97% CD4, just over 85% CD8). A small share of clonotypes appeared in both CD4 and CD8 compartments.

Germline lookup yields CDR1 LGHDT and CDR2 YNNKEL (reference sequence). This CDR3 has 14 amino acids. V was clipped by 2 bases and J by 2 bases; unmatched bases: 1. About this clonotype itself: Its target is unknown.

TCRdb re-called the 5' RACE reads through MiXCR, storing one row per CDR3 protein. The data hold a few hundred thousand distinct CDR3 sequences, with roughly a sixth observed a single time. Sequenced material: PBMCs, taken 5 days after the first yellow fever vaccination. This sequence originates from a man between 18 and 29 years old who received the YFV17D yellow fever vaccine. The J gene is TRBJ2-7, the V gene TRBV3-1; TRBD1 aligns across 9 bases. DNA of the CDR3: TGTGCCAGCAGCCAAACAGGGGGCGCCTACGAGCAGTACTTC. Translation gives CASSQTGGAYEQYF.